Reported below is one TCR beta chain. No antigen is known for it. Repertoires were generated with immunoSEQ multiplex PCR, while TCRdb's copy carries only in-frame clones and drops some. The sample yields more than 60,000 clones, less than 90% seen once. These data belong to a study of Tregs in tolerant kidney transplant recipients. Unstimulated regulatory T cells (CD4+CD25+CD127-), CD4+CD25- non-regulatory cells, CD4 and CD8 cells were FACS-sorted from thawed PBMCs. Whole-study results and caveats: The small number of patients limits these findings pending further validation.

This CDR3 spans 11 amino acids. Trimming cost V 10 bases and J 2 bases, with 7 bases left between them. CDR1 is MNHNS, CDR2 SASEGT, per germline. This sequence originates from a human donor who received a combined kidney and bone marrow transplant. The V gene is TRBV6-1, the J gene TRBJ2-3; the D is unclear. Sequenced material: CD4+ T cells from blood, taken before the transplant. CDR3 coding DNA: TGTGCCACCAAATTCACAGATACGCAGTATTTT. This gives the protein CATKFTDTQYF.